Presented here are 3 T cell receptor beta chains from one specimen sequenced in a study of T cell repertoires in cytomegalovirus infection. TCRdb re-analysed the reads in MiXCR, keeping a single row per CDR3 protein. The sample consists of approximately 500,000 distinct CDR3 sequences, 16% of them appearing once. The source material was CD8+ T cells from PBMCs. These receptors were obtained from a human donor in good health (CMV status not recorded). Some clones in this sample may be carry-over from other donors' samples.

This chain uses TRBV12-3 or TRBV12-4 with TRBJ2-1, with D maybe TRBD2 (7 bases). The CDR3 length is 17 residues. Trimming stripped 5 bases from V and 1 base from J, with 18 bases between. CDR3 sequence (DNA): TGTGCCAGCAGTGGGGGGGCCGGCAGGGGATCCTACAATGAGCAGTTCTTC. This encodes CASSGGAGRGSYNEQFF.

V is TRBV27 and J is TRBJ2-6; D could derive from TRBD1 or TRBD2 (7 bases each). The CDR3 has 20 amino acids. Trimming removed 1 base from V and 3 bases from J, with 22 bases in between. Germline V gives CDR1 MNHEY, CDR2 SMNVEV (reference sequence). CDR3 sequence (DNA): TGTGCCAGCAGTTTATTCGGGGGGAGACAGGGCCTGGGTGGGGCCAACGTCCTGACTTTC. It yields the protein CASSLFGGRQGLGGANVLTF. The full variable domain, its missing parts supplied by reference TRBV27 and TRBJ2-6, is EAQVTQNPRYLITVTGKKLTVTCSQNMNHEYMSWYRQDPGLGLRQIYYSMNVEVTDKGDVPEGYKVSRKEKRNFPLILESPSPNQTSLYFCASSLFGGRQGLGGANVLTFGAGSRLTVL.

This chain connects TRBV13 to TRBJ1-1, with 7 bases aligning to TRBD1. The V and J ends lost 5 bases and 3 bases, in that order; junction bases with no gene match: 6. Germline V lookup: CDR1 PRHDT, CDR2 FYEKMQ (reference sequence). The CDR3 is 14 residues long. CDR3 residues: CASSGQEPHTEAFF. The CDR3 DNA follows: TGTGCCAGCAGCGGACAGGAGCCTCACACTGAAGCTTTCTTT.